Listed below are T cell receptor beta chains from one sample, sequenced in a study of CD8 T cells in ankylosing spondylitis. Each CDR3 protein gets one entry after TCRdb re-called the 5' RACE reads with MiXCR. In the table there are 200,000 to 300,000 distinct CDR3 sequences, approximately 24% of which are singletons. The specimen sequenced was blood, either unsorted or a sorted T cell fraction (not recorded which). All receptors come from a male donor with ankylosing spondylitis or in good health (not recorded which). The CDR3 runs from the conserved cysteine through the conserved F or W. D genes are given only for firm matches. Rows give clone size only sometimes, using once, few, many, or a class for an expanded clone.

v_call,j_call,d_call,clone_size,cdr3_aa,cdr3_nt
TRBV20-1,TRBJ2-5,-,-,CSASRDLSETQYF,TGCAGTGCTAGTAGGGACCTATCGGAGACCCAGTACTTC
TRBV20-1,TRBJ2-7,-,many,CSASSRTTTYEQYF,TGCAGTGCTTCATCCAGGACTACCACCTACGAGCAGTACTTC
TRBV20-1,TRBJ2-3,TRBD2,-,CSAVPGLAGASTDTQYF,TGCAGTGCTGTCCCGGGACTAGCGGGGGCGAGCACAGATACGCAGTATTTT
TRBV9,TRBJ1-1,-,many,CASSRETGTEAFF,TGTGCCAGCAGTCGAGAGACAGGAACTGAAGCTTTCTTT
TRBV7-2,TRBJ1-1,-,-,CASSLAQSTEAFF,TGTGCCAGCAGCTTAGCCCAGAGCACTGAAGCTTTCTTT
TRBV12-3/TRBV12-4,TRBJ2-3,TRBD1,many,CATLDRGGTDTQYF,TGTGCCACCCTAGACAGGGGGGGCACAGATACGCAGTATTTT
TRBV20-1,TRBJ2-7,-,many,CSETGLRAEQYF,TGCAGTGAGACGGGCCTACGGGCCGAGCAGTACTTC
TRBV20-1,TRBJ2-3,TRBD2,-,CSARVPGRGGKDTQYF,TGCAGTGCTAGAGTTCCGGGGCGGGGGGGCAAGGATACGCAGTATTTT
TRBV20-1,TRBJ2-7,-,many,CSWTNSYEQYF,TGCAGTTGGACTAACTCCTACGAGCAGTACTTC
TRBV6-1,TRBJ1-1,-,many,CASIPRAGRDEAFF,TGTGCCAGCATCCCACGGGCAGGGAGGGATGAAGCTTTCTTT
TRBV19,TRBJ1-5,-,-,CASSPAGRGNQPQHF,TGTGCCAGTAGTCCCGCGGGCCGGGGTAATCAGCCCCAGCATTTT
TRBV9,TRBJ2-5,-,few,CASSVDGTYQETQYF,TGTGCCAGCAGCGTGGATGGAACATACCAAGAGACCCAGTACTTC
TRBV9,TRBJ2-5,TRBD2,few,CASSVAASGVQETQYF,TGTGCCAGCAGCGTAGCGGCTAGCGGGGTACAAGAGACCCAGTACTTC
TRBV20-1,TRBJ2-3,-,-,CSAPSTTGTDTQYF,TGCAGTGCACCCTCAACAACGGGAACAGATACGCAGTATTTT
TRBV20-1,TRBJ1-1,TRBD1,many,CSATSQGVRTEAFF,TGCAGTGCTACCTCACAGGGGGTACGGACTGAAGCTTTCTTT
TRBV11-1,TRBJ2-6,-,-,CASSLVRMRYPGANVLTF,TGTGCCAGCAGCTTAGTCCGGATGAGATACCCGGGGGCCAACGTCCTGACTTTC
TRBV20-1,TRBJ2-1,-,many,CSALGWSYNEQFF,TGCAGTGCCCTAGGATGGTCCTACAATGAGCAGTTCTTC
TRBV20-1,TRBJ1-2,-,few,CSAPVDTDYGYTF,TGCAGTGCCCCTGTGGATACTGACTATGGCTACACCTTC
TRBV12-5,TRBJ1-1,-,many,CASGLAKSEAFF,TGTGCTAGTGGTTTGGCGAAGTCTGAAGCTTTCTTT
TRBV27,TRBJ2-2,-,many,CASSLVRGIGTGELFF,TGTGCCAGCAGTTTAGTTCGAGGGATCGGCACCGGGGAGCTGTTTTTT
TRBV12-3/TRBV12-4,TRBJ1-2,TRBD1,few,CASTTTGKVYGYTF,TGTGCCAGCACCACGACAGGGAAGGTCTATGGCTACACCTTC
TRBV20-1,TRBJ2-7,TRBD1,-,CSAWDRESAEQYF,TGCAGTGCCTGGGACAGGGAGTCGGCCGAGCAGTACTTC
TRBV20-1,TRBJ2-5,TRBD2,-,CSAPGLAGGFRGTQYF,TGCAGTGCTCCGGGACTAGCGGGGGGCTTCCGTGGAACCCAGTACTTC
TRBV9,TRBJ2-1,TRBD2,-,CASSAPRGGGEQFF,TGTGCCAGCAGCGCCCCCCGGGGGGGCGGGGAGCAGTTCTTC
TRBV3-1,TRBJ2-3,-,few,CASSQAGEDTQYF,TGTGCCAGCAGCCAAGCAGGGGAGGATACGCAGTATTTT
TRBV20-1,TRBJ2-1,TRBD2,many,CSARAGGPEVFNEQFF,TGCAGTGCTAGAGCGGGGGGGCCAGAAGTGTTCAATGAGCAGTTCTTC
TRBV19,TRBJ1-5,TRBD1,many,CASRDRNQPQHF,TGTGCCAGTAGGGACAGGAATCAGCCCCAGCATTTT
TRBV5-1,TRBJ2-3,TRBD2,-,CASSWGGSTDTQYF,TGCGCCAGCAGCTGGGGGGGGAGCACAGATACGCAGTATTTT
TRBV29-1,TRBJ2-7,-,-,CSVAEIMDEQYF,TGCAGCGTTGCGGAGATAATGGACGAGCAGTACTTC
TRBV7-8,TRBJ1-3,TRBD1,many,CASAGGAAGDTIYF,TGTGCCAGCGCAGGGGGCGCCGCGGGCGACACCATATATTTT
TRBV20-1,TRBJ2-7,-,many,CSAGLTSPGTGEQYF,TGCAGTGCTGGCTTGACATCCCCAGGGACTGGAGAGCAGTACTTC
TRBV20-1,TRBJ2-3,-,few,CSAGAGWAEWADTQYF,TGCAGTGCTGGGGCCGGATGGGCGGAGTGGGCAGATACGCAGTATTTT
TRBV27,TRBJ1-5,-,-,CASSLRPGNQPQHF,TGTGCCAGCAGTTTAAGGCCAGGCAATCAGCCCCAGCATTTT
TRBV6-5,TRBJ1-5,-,few,CASSSGTGESNQPQHF,TGTGCCAGCAGTTCCGGGACCGGGGAGAGCAATCAGCCCCAGCATTTT
TRBV29-1,TRBJ2-6,-,-,CSVGRTPGNSGANVLTF,TGCAGCGTTGGACGGACCCCCGGGAACTCTGGGGCCAACGTCCTGACTTTC
TRBV12-3/TRBV12-4,TRBJ1-1,TRBD1,many,CASREGANTEAFF,TGTGCCAGCAGGGAGGGGGCGAACACTGAAGCTTTCTTT
TRBV6-5,TRBJ2-7,TRBD1,-,CASSYSPGQGVEQYF,TGTGCCAGCAGTTACTCGCCGGGACAGGGCGTCGAGCAGTACTTC
TRBV20-1,TRBJ2-1,-,-,CSARYLARIF,TGCAGTGCTAGGTATCTAGCGAGAATCTTC
TRBV3-1,TRBJ2-1,-,many,CASSQDRKQGEYNEQFF,TGTGCCAGCAGCCAAGATCGGAAACAGGGCGAATACAATGAGCAGTTCTTC
TRBV20-1,TRBJ2-6,-,-,CSASARVAGANVLTF,TGCAGTGCTAGCGCAAGGGTTGCTGGGGCCAACGTCCTGACTTTC
TRBV6-1,TRBJ2-2,TRBD2,few,CASSRTSGSLELFF,TGTGCCAGCAGTCGGACTAGCGGGAGCCTGGAGCTGTTTTTT